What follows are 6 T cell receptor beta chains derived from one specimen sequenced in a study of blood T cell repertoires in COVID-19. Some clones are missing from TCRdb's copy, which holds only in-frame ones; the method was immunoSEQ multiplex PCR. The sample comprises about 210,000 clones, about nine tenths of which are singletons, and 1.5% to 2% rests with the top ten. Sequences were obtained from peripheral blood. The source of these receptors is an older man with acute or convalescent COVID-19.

The CDR3 is CASRLTGNTEAFF. CDR3 in DNA: TGTGCCAGCAGGTTGACAGGGAACACTGAAGCTTTCTTT. V is TRBV12-3 or TRBV12-4 and J is TRBJ1-1, with TRBD1 as a possible D gene (6 bases). The CDR3 loop spans 13 amino acids. Trimming shortened V by 6 bases and J by 1 base, and 9 bases separated the two germline ends.

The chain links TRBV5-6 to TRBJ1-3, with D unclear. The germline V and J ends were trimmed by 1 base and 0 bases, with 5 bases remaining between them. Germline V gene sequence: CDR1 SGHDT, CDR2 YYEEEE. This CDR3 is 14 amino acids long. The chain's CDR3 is CASSLRSSGNTIYF. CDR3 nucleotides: TGTGCCAGCAGCTTGAGGAGCTCTGGAAACACCATATATTTT.

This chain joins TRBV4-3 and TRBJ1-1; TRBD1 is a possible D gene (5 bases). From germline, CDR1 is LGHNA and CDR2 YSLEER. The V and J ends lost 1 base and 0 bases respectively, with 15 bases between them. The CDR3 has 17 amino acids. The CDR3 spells CASSQVRVGYMNTEAFF. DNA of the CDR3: TGCGCCAGCAGCCAAGTCAGGGTGGGATACATGAACACTGAAGCTTTCTTT.

The CDR3 DNA sequence: TGTGCCAGCAGCCTATCAGGGGGGATAAATGATTCACCCCTCCACTTT. It specifies CASSLSGGINDSPLHF. This rearrangement joins TRBV4-2 to TRBJ1-6; the match to TRBD1 covers 7 bases. After removal of 4 bases from V and 8 bases from J, the junction contained 11 bases not matched to a gene. Germline V gene lookup returns CDR1 LGHNA and CDR2 YNFKEQ. The CDR3 sequence is 16 residues long.

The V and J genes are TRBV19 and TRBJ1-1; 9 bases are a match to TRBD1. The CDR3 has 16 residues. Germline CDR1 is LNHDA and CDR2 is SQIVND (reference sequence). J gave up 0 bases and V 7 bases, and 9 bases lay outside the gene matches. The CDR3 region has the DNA TGTGCCAGTATGGGGACAGGGTCGATGGTGAACACTGAAGCTTTCTTT. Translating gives CASMGTGSMVNTEAFF.

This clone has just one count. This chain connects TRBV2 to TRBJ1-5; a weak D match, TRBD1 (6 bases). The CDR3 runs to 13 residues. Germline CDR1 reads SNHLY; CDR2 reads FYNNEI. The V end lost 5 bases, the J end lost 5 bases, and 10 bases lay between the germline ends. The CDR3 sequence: CASSYQGYQPQHF. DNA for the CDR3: TGTGCCAGCAGTTATCAGGGGTATCAGCCCCAGCATTTT.